These 16 T cell receptor beta chains were all obtained from the same sample, sequenced in a study of shared T cell receptors in the human thymus. Clones were sequenced by immunoSEQ multiplex PCR, and TCRdb holds only the in-frame ones, with some missing. The table includes some 660,000 clones, about 89% detected once. These data also featured in a second study, about human thymus T cells.

The sequencing input was thymocytes. These receptors were taken from a boy younger than two with a congenital heart defect.

This clone was found once. The chain links TRBV28 to TRBJ1-5, with unresolved D. From germline, CDR1 is MDHEN and CDR2 SYDVKM. The V gene lost 5 bases and the J gene lost 1 base, with 18 bases spanning the gap. The CDR3 is 17 residues long. The CDR3 region has the DNA TGTGCCAGCAGTCTTCATTTAGGCGGTTCAAGCAATCAGCCCCAGCATTTT. It translates to CASSLHLGGSSNQPQHF.

J is TRBJ2-2 and V is TRBV7-2; the match to TRBD2 covers 10 bases. This CDR3 has 19 amino acids. The germline CDR1 and CDR2 sequences are SGHTA and FQGNSA. The junction had 13 bases not matched to a gene; V was cut back by 3 bases and J by 3 bases. The CDR3 loop is CASSFEGRLAGVHTGELFF. In nucleotides, the CDR3 is TGTGCCAGCAGCTTCGAGGGCCGGCTAGCGGGAGTACACACCGGGGAGCTGTTTTTT.

The chain recombines TRBV7-9 with TRBJ2-7; D uncertain. Germline-derived CDR1 and CDR2 are SEHNR and FQNEAQ (reference sequence). The CDR3 loop spans 15 amino acids. V lost 0 bases and J lost 4, with 13 bases in between. The CDR3 bases are TGTGCCAGCAGCTTAGCATTGGCGGATTCATACGAGCAGTACTTC. Protein product: CASSLALADSYEQYF.

The chain joins TRBV20-1 to TRBJ2-7; no definite D call. The CDR3 loop spans 10 amino acids. Trimming removed 6 bases from V and 3 bases from J, with 6 bases in between. Germline V lookup: CDR1 DFQATT, CDR2 SNEGSKA (reference sequence). CDR3 region: CSAPFYEQYF. CDR3 coding DNA: TGCAGTGCCCCCTTCTACGAGCAGTACTTC.

For this clone: Different DNA sequences within this sample yield the same CDR3. The CDR3 sequence is CASSARDRERNSPLHF. In DNA, the CDR3 is TGTGCCAGCAGCGCACGGGACAGGGAGCGGAATTCACCCCTCCACTTT. The rearrangement links TRBV9 to TRBJ1-6; 9 bases agree with TRBD1. From germline, CDR1 is SGDLS and CDR2 YYNGEE. J lost 7 bases, V lost 3 bases, and 8 bases had no gene match. The CDR3 consists of 16 residues.

The V and J genes are TRBV18 and TRBJ1-2, with D possibly TRBD1 on 5 matching bases. This CDR3 comprises 14 residues. Germline CDR1 is KGHSH and CDR2 is LQKENI. V gave up 0 bases and J gave up 7 bases, with 12 bases separating them. The CDR3 protein is CASSPPGGVGGYTF. Written as DNA, the CDR3 is TGTGCCAGCTCACCACCGGGAGGGGTGGGTGGCTACACCTTC.

The table lists this clone with a count of one. The gene calls are TRBV5-6 and TRBJ1-1; D gene ambiguous. The CDR3 runs 15 residues. V was pared by 3 bases and J by 0 bases, with 12 bases between. The germline gives CDR1 SGHDT, CDR2 YYEEEE. The CDR3, as DNA: TGTGCCAGCAGCTGGGGAGGACTCCTGAACACTGAAGCTTTCTTT. Translation: CASSWGGLLNTEAFF.

The chain joins TRBV7-9 to TRBJ2-7, with a possible D match to TRBD2 (5 bases). Between the trimmed V and J ends, which lost 1 base and 7 bases, there was a span of 11 bases. CDR3 size: 13 residues. Germline V gene sequence: CDR1 SEHNR, CDR2 FQNEAQ (reference sequence). This CDR3 is CASSLEGVGEQYF. The CDR3 DNA reads TGTGCCAGCAGCTTAGAGGGAGTGGGGGAGCAGTACTTC.

The genes are TRBV4-1 and TRBJ2-5, with 10 bases aligning to TRBD2. Germline V gene lookup returns CDR1 MGHRA and CDR2 YSYEKL. V shed 0 bases and J 2 bases; nucleotides not matched to a gene: 12. The CDR3 has 19 amino acids. The CDR3 here is CASSQDQERGGREQETQYF. The CDR3 DNA follows: TGCGCCAGCAGCCAAGACCAGGAGCGGGGGGGCCGAGAGCAAGAGACCCAGTACTTC.

This chain links TRBV5-6 with TRBJ2-5; 9 bases are shared with TRBD1. The V gene's germline CDR1 is SGHDT and CDR2 YYEEEE. V gave up 3 bases and J gave up 4 bases; unmatched junction bases: 16. The CDR3 covers 18 residues. Here the CDR3 DNA reads TGTGCCAGCAGCTCCCACCCGAGGGACAGGGAGGCCGTAGAGACCCAGTACTTC. Protein sequence: CASSSHPRDREAVETQYF.

The V and J genes are TRBV6-5 and TRBJ1-4, with D perhaps matching TRBD1 (5 bases). The V gene lost 4 bases and the J gene lost 6 bases, with 18 bases spanning the gap. CDR3 length: 16 amino acids. Germline V gene data show CDR1 as MNHEY and CDR2 as SVGAGI. CDR3 region: CASSSYSGRADEKLFF. The CDR3 DNA is TGTGCCAGCAGTTCATACTCAGGGAGGGCGGATGAAAAACTGTTTTTT.

V is TRBV27 and J is TRBJ2-6, with TRBD1 matching 7 bases. With 6 bases clipped from V and 2 bases from J, the junction kept 4 bases outside the gene matches. The CDR3 covers 15 residues. Germline CDR1 reads MNHEY; CDR2 reads SMNVEV (reference sequence). CDR3 bases: TGTGCCAGCAGCCCAGGACAGGCTGGGGCCAACGTCCTGACTTTC. It codes for CASSPGQAGANVLTF.

There are a few counts of this clone. Other DNA sequences from this sample encode an identical CDR3 as well. J is TRBJ1-5 and V is TRBV18; no definite D call. Trimming cost V 6 bases and J 0 bases, with 6 bases left between them. This CDR3 spans 13 amino acids. Germline V lookup: CDR1 KGHSH, CDR2 LQKENI. CDR3 bases: TGTGCCAGCTCTCCATATAGCAATCAGCCCCAGCATTTT. Protein sequence: CASSPYSNQPQHF.

This clone is a singleton in its sample. The chain recombines TRBV7-2 with TRBJ1-2, with unresolved D. Per germline, CDR1 SGHTA and CDR2 FQGNSA. CDR3 length equals 16 residues. The ends were cut back, 1 base at V and 0 bases at J, with 12 bases in the middle. The CDR3 is CASSLERGKTNYGYTF. CDR3 nucleotides: TGTGCCAGCAGCTTAGAGCGGGGTAAAACTAACTATGGCTACACCTTC.

The chain employs TRBV13 and TRBJ2-3, with 8 bases identical to TRBD2. With V trimmed by 5 bases and J by 4 bases, 5 bases remained unmatched. The CDR3 contains 14 residues. Germline V lookup: CDR1 PRHDT, CDR2 FYEKMQ (reference sequence). The CDR3 nucleotides are TGTGCCAGCAGCGCAAGCGGGAGCCCAGATACGCAGTATTTT. This encodes CASSASGSPDTQYF.

The J gene is TRBJ2-7, the V gene TRBV28; 14 nucleotides agree with TRBD2. The CDR3 has 24 amino acids. V shed 5 bases, J shed 4 bases, and the junction held 31 bases outside the gene matches. Germline lookup yields CDR1 MDHEN and CDR2 SYDVKM. The CDR3 nucleotides read TGTGCCAGCAGTCATCGCGCCGGGACTAGCGGGAGCCGATATCAGAACTTCAACACTTACGAGCAGTACTTC. This translates into CASSHRAGTSGSRYQNFNTYEQYF. Combining the CDR3 with reference TRBV28 and TRBJ2-7 gives the whole variable domain DVKVTQSSRYLVKRTGEKVFLECVQDMDHENMFWYRQDPGLGLRLIYFSYDVKMKEKGDIPEGYSVSREKKERFSLILESASTNQTSMYLCASSHRAGTSGSRYQNFNTYEQYFGPGTRLTVT.